This T cell receptor (beta chain) originates from a study of blood T cell repertoires in COVID-19. Study overall: Sites in the United States, Italy and Spain provided acute and convalescent COVID-19 samples.

Assay: immunoSEQ multiplex PCR; the TCRdb copy retains only in-frame clones and omits some. This table has 130,000 to 150,000 clones, more than 80% appearing once. The CDR3 runs 14 residues. From germline, CDR1 is KGHSH and CDR2 LQKENI. The J segment lost 7 bases and the V segment lost 6 bases, leaving 9 bases of the junction unmatched. This TCR was recovered from a human donor in a cohort sampled during active COVID-19. Sequences were obtained from peripheral blood. The chain joins TRBV18 to TRBJ2-1, with 7 bases lining up with TRBD1. The CDR3 bases are TGTGCCAGCTCGGATCGTAAGGGGGCGAATGAGCAGTTCTTC. Translated, it gives CASSDRKGANEQFF.